The 13 T cell receptor beta chains listed next were all sequenced from one sample in a study of T cell responses to AZD1222 COVID-19 vaccine. Here immunoSEQ multiplex PCR was the method, and the copy in TCRdb shows in-frame clones only, minus some. The sample yields around 130,000 clones, 85% to 90% seen once. The sequencing used peripheral blood, collected 28 days after the second AZD1222 dose. The receptor source for this set is an adult who received the AZD1222 COVID-19 vaccine.

The rearrangement links TRBV5-1 to TRBJ2-1, with TRBD1 matching over 8 bases. The ends lost 5 bases at V and 7 bases at J; junction bases unmatched: 5. Germline V CDR1 and CDR2: SGHRS, YFSETQ. The CDR3 runs to 13 residues. CDR3 sequence reads: CASSGQGGNEQFF. The CDR3 DNA reads TGCGCCAGCAGTGGACAGGGTGGAAATGAGCAGTTCTTC.

The V call is TRBV10-3, the J call TRBJ1-2, with 7 positions matching TRBD1. J was trimmed by 7 bases and V by 2 bases; bases with no gene match: 7. From germline, CDR1 is ENHRY and CDR2 SYGVKD. The CDR3 is made up of 14 amino acids. The chain's CDR3 is CAISEGDSRRGYTF. As DNA, the CDR3 is TGTGCCATCAGTGAGGGGGACAGCCGCCGTGGCTACACCTTC.

This chain uses TRBV15 with TRBJ2-3; 7 bases map to TRBD2. The CDR3 length is 18 residues. The germline V gene has CDR1 LNHNV and CDR2 YYDKDF (reference sequence). V lost 5 bases to trimming and J lost 2 bases; unmatched junction nucleotides: 16. CDR3 sequence reads: CATSDPPTSPWDTDTQYF. The DNA for the CDR3 is TGTGCCACCAGCGACCCCCCGACTAGCCCCTGGGACACAGATACGCAGTATTTT.

Points on this clone: Other DNA sequences within the sample encode an identical CDR3. The chain carries TRBV2 and TRBJ1-3, with a weak D call TRBD1 (5 bases). This CDR3 is built from 15 residues. V was cut by 4 bases and J by 0 bases, with 10 bases left in between. Germline lookup yields CDR1 SNHLY and CDR2 FYNNEI. CDR3 sequence: CASSGDGGSGNTIYF. The CDR3 region has the DNA TGTGCCAGCAGTGGGGACGGAGGCTCTGGAAACACCATATATTTT.

This clone was counted between two and nine times. The J gene is TRBJ2-2, the V gene TRBV4-3, with D perhaps TRBD1 (5 bases). Germline values: CDR1 LGHNA, CDR2 YSLEER. Trimming removed 2 bases at V and 4 bases at J, with 11 bases between. The CDR3 is 15 amino acids. The CDR3 region has the DNA TGCGCCAGCAGCCAATTTAGGGGTTTCACCGGGGAGCTGTTTTTT. Translated, it gives CASSQFRGFTGELFF.

The chain has TRBV6-5 and TRBJ2-7; no firm D call. The ends were cut back, 9 bases at V and 4 bases at J, with 13 bases in the middle. Germline CDR1 and CDR2: MNHEY and SVGAGI. The CDR3 loop spans 12 amino acids. The CDR3 DNA reads TGTGCCAGTCTACGACCCTTTTACGAGCAGTACTTC. Its protein is CASLRPFYEQYF.

The chain recombines TRBV5-1 with TRBJ2-6; a possible D gene is TRBD2 (5 bases). This CDR3 comprises 17 residues. Germline V gene data show CDR1 as SGHRS and CDR2 as YFSETQ. Between the trimmed V and J ends, which lost 0 bases and 1 base, there was a span of 11 bases. CDR3: CASSLVPGISGANVLTF. The CDR3, as DNA: TGCGCCAGCAGCTTGGTTCCGGGAATTTCTGGGGCCAACGTCCTGACTTTC.

The CDR3 DNA follows: TGCGCCAGCAGCCAAGAATACCGGACAGGGTCCGAGCAGTACTTC. Its translation: CASSQEYRTGSEQYF. The J gene is TRBJ2-7, the V gene TRBV4-1, with 8 nucleotides matching TRBD1. The V and J ends lost 0 bases and 6 bases, in that order; junction bases with no gene match: 7. CDR1 and CDR2 (germline): MGHRA, YSYEKL. The CDR3 sequence is 15 residues long.

The chain combines TRBV27 with TRBJ1-1; no firm D call. The length of the CDR3 is 13 residues. V gave up 4 bases and J gave up 1 base, with 7 bases separating them. Per the germline V gene, CDR1 is MNHEY and CDR2 is SMNVEV (reference sequence). This CDR3 reads CASSYDKNTEAFF. CDR3 DNA: TGTGCCAGCAGTTACGATAAGAACACTGAAGCTTTCTTT.

The chain couples TRBV6-5 to TRBJ1-5; TRBD1 is a possible D gene (6 bases). The CDR3 loop spans 13 amino acids. Germline assignment: CDR1 MNHEY and CDR2 SVGAGI. Trimming stripped 4 bases from V and 7 bases from J, with 11 bases between. This CDR3 reads CASSSQGWQPQHF. CDR3 sequence (DNA): TGTGCCAGCAGTTCTCAGGGGTGGCAGCCCCAGCATTTT.

CDR3 DNA: TGTGCCAGCTCACGGGATGGGGGGCGAGGCAATCAGCCCCAGCATTTT. It is translated as CASSRDGGRGNQPQHF. The gene calls are TRBV18 and TRBJ1-5, with a possible D match to TRBD1 (6 bases). Germline V gene data show CDR1 as KGHSH and CDR2 as LQKENI. V shed 4 bases and J shed 2 bases, with 15 bases lying between them. The CDR3 is made up of 16 amino acids.

The genes are TRBV6-1 and TRBJ2-1; the D gene is possibly TRBD1 (5 bases). V shed 1 base and J shed 2 bases, with 12 bases lying between them. In germline, CDR1 is MNHNS, CDR2 SASEGT. CDR3 length: 16 amino acids. The CDR3 reads CASSEERAGPYNEQFF. DNA of the CDR3: TGTGCCAGCAGTGAAGAAAGGGCAGGGCCCTACAATGAGCAGTTCTTC.

V and J are TRBV28 and TRBJ1-2, with D perhaps TRBD1 (5 bases). This CDR3 region has 14 residues. The germline V gene encodes CDR1 MDHEN and CDR2 SYDVKM. V dropped 4 bases and J dropped 0 bases, with 9 bases sitting between them. CDR3 sequence (DNA): TGTGCCAGCAGTTGGGGCCAAGCTAACTATGGCTACACCTTC. Translation gives CASSWGQANYGYTF.